This is a list of T cell receptor beta chains from one sample in a study of cytomegalovirus exposure and HLA in healthy donors. TCRdb's copy holds only in-frame clones and misses some; the assay was immunoSEQ multiplex PCR. The repertoire has about 260,000 clones, 80% to 95% of them found once; the top ten carry just over 3%. Material for sequencing was PBMCs. These receptors were taken from a woman between 25 and 40 years old in good health and CMV-seronegative. The CDR3 runs from the conserved cysteine through the conserved F or W. Each record gives: J gene, D gene, clone size, V gene, CDR3 protein, CDR3 DNA. A D gene is named only where the DNA matches it firmly. Clone sizes are given selectively: once, few, many, or a class where the clone is expanded.

j_call: TRBJ2-7; d_call: TRBD2; clone_size: .; v_call: TRBV9; cdr3_aa: CASSVGGGRSYEQYF; cdr3_nt: TGTGCCAGCAGCGTAGGCGGCGGGAGATCCTACGAGCAGTACTTC
j_call: TRBJ2-7; d_call: .; clone_size: .; v_call: TRBV28; cdr3_aa: CASSSKIQGTSYEQYF; cdr3_nt: TGTGCCAGCAGTTCCAAAATCCAGGGTACTTCCTACGAGCAGTACTTC
j_call: TRBJ1-2; d_call: .; clone_size: .; v_call: TRBV27; cdr3_aa: CASSLGTSYGYTF; cdr3_nt: TGTGCCAGCAGTTTAGGGACAAGCTATGGCTACACCTTC
j_call: TRBJ2-2; d_call: TRBD1; clone_size: .; v_call: TRBV5-1; cdr3_aa: CASSLGGQAGELFF; cdr3_nt: TGCGCCAGCAGCTTGGGGGGACAGGCCGGGGAGCTGTTTTTT
j_call: TRBJ1-2; d_call: TRBD1; clone_size: .; v_call: TRBV15; cdr3_aa: CATSRDGTGGEHYGYTF; cdr3_nt: TGTGCCACCAGCAGAGATGGGACAGGCGGCGAACACTATGGCTACACCTTC
j_call: TRBJ2-2; d_call: .; clone_size: .; v_call: TRBV6-4; cdr3_aa: CASSDSQAGELFF; cdr3_nt: TGTGCCAGCAGTGACTCACAGGCCGGGGAGCTGTTTTTT
j_call: TRBJ2-3; d_call: .; clone_size: .; v_call: TRBV9; cdr3_aa: CASSVGRAPTDTQYF; cdr3_nt: TGTGCCAGCAGCGTAGGGCGGGCTCCCACAGATACGCAGTATTTT
j_call: TRBJ2-2; d_call: .; clone_size: .; v_call: TRBV6-5; cdr3_aa: CASSSAGELFF; cdr3_nt: TGTGCCAGCAGTTCGGCCGGGGAGCTGTTTTTT
j_call: TRBJ1-5; d_call: TRBD1; clone_size: .; v_call: TRBV28; cdr3_aa: CASNPPGQGPHQPQHF; cdr3_nt: TGTGCCAGCAACCCCCCGGGACAGGGACCTCATCAGCCCCAGCATTTT
j_call: TRBJ1-1; d_call: .; clone_size: .; v_call: TRBV27; cdr3_aa: CASSLSWHDRYTEAFF; cdr3_nt: TGTGCCAGCAGTTTATCGTGGCACGACCGATACACTGAAGCTTTCTTT
j_call: TRBJ2-7; d_call: TRBD1; clone_size: .; v_call: TRBV29-1; cdr3_aa: CSVEGPGTGTYEQYF; cdr3_nt: TGCAGCGTTGAAGGCCCCGGGACAGGGACCTACGAGCAGTACTTC
j_call: TRBJ2-7; d_call: TRBD1; clone_size: .; v_call: TRBV9; cdr3_aa: CASSGTGDPVEQYF; cdr3_nt: TGTGCCAGCAGCGGAACAGGGGACCCCGTCGAGCAGTACTTC
j_call: TRBJ2-7; d_call: TRBD2; clone_size: .; v_call: TRBV10-2; cdr3_aa: CASSDFAGGSSYEQYF; cdr3_nt: TGCGCCAGCAGTGATTTTGCGGGGGGGAGCTCCTACGAGCAGTACTTC
j_call: TRBJ2-7; d_call: .; clone_size: .; v_call: TRBV7-6; cdr3_aa: CASSDSSYEQYF; cdr3_nt: TGTGCCAGCAGCGACAGCTCCTACGAGCAGTACTTC
j_call: TRBJ1-2; d_call: .; clone_size: .; v_call: TRBV19; cdr3_aa: CASYVGADNYGYTF; cdr3_nt: TGTGCCAGTTACGTGGGGGCGGATAACTATGGCTACACCTTC
j_call: TRBJ1-1; d_call: TRBD1; clone_size: .; v_call: TRBV6-6; cdr3_aa: CASSYTGENTEAFF; cdr3_nt: TGTGCCAGCAGTTACACAGGGGAGAACACTGAAGCTTTCTTT
j_call: TRBJ2-2; d_call: TRBD2; clone_size: .; v_call: TRBV27; cdr3_aa: CASSSLADIGYTGELFF; cdr3_nt: TGTGCCAGCAGTTCGCTAGCGGACATTGGGTACACCGGGGAGCTGTTTTTT
j_call: TRBJ2-5; d_call: .; clone_size: .; v_call: TRBV11-2; cdr3_aa: CASSRRGETQYF; cdr3_nt: TGTGCCAGCAGTCGAAGGGGAGAGACCCAGTACTTC
j_call: TRBJ2-1; d_call: .; clone_size: .; v_call: TRBV13; cdr3_aa: CASSLAMGPVGNEQFF; cdr3_nt: TGTGCCAGCAGCTTGGCCATGGGCCCAGTAGGCAATGAGCAGTTCTTC
j_call: TRBJ2-2; d_call: .; clone_size: .; v_call: TRBV29-1; cdr3_aa: CSVEGYNGPSTGELFF; cdr3_nt: TGCAGCGTTGAGGGTTATAATGGACCCTCCACCGGGGAGCTGTTTTTT
j_call: TRBJ2-2; d_call: TRBD2; clone_size: .; v_call: TRBV28; cdr3_aa: CASSFQLAAPNTGELFF; cdr3_nt: TGTGCCAGCAGTTTCCAACTAGCGGCGCCGAACACCGGGGAGCTGTTTTTT
j_call: TRBJ2-7; d_call: .; clone_size: once; v_call: TRBV11-3; cdr3_aa: CASSPGRAYEQYF; cdr3_nt: TGTGCCAGCAGCCCCGGACGGGCCTACGAGCAGTACTTC
j_call: TRBJ2-1; d_call: .; clone_size: .; v_call: TRBV4-3; cdr3_aa: CASSQDPGPEQFF; cdr3_nt: TGCGCCAGCAGCCAAGATCCGGGACCTGAGCAGTTCTTC
j_call: TRBJ2-7; d_call: .; clone_size: few; v_call: TRBV19; cdr3_aa: CASRVTSSYEQYF; cdr3_nt: TGTGCCAGTAGAGTGACTAGCTCCTACGAGCAGTACTTC
j_call: TRBJ2-3; d_call: TRBD2; clone_size: .; v_call: TRBV19; cdr3_aa: CASSSFSGEVDTQYF; cdr3_nt: TGTGCCAGTAGTTCATTTAGCGGGGAGGTTGATACGCAGTATTTT
j_call: TRBJ1-4; d_call: TRBD1; clone_size: .; v_call: TRBV19; cdr3_aa: CASNDRALREKLFF; cdr3_nt: TGTGCCAGTAACGACAGGGCTTTAAGGGAAAAACTGTTTTTT
j_call: TRBJ2-7; d_call: .; clone_size: .; v_call: TRBV6-1; cdr3_aa: CASSEWGETFTYEQYF; cdr3_nt: TGTGCCAGCAGTGAATGGGGAGAGACCTTCACCTACGAGCAGTACTTC
j_call: TRBJ2-2; d_call: TRBD2; clone_size: few; v_call: TRBV6-1; cdr3_aa: CASSDSGRRDTGELFF; cdr3_nt: TGTGCCAGCAGTGATAGCGGGAGAAGGGACACCGGGGAGCTGTTTTTT
j_call: TRBJ2-7; d_call: .; clone_size: .; v_call: TRBV5-1; cdr3_aa: CASSLDRPDEQYF; cdr3_nt: TGCGCCAGCAGCTTGGACCGACCCGACGAGCAGTACTTC
j_call: TRBJ2-7; d_call: TRBD1; clone_size: .; v_call: TRBV29-1; cdr3_aa: CSVQLNDRVVYEQYF; cdr3_nt: TGCAGCGTTCAACTGAACGACAGGGTTGTCTACGAGCAGTACTTC
j_call: TRBJ2-1; d_call: TRBD1; clone_size: .; v_call: TRBV28; cdr3_aa: CASSLTGFEQFF; cdr3_nt: TGTGCCAGCAGCCTGACAGGGTTTGAGCAGTTCTTC
j_call: TRBJ2-7; d_call: .; clone_size: .; v_call: TRBV6-5; cdr3_aa: CAGPRTSRGKGVQYF; cdr3_nt: TGTGCCGGCCCCCGAACGTCCAGGGGTAAAGGGGTGCAGTACTTC
j_call: TRBJ2-7; d_call: .; clone_size: .; v_call: TRBV19; cdr3_aa: CVFNLPGHLYEQYF; cdr3_nt: TGTGTCTTTAACCTTCCGGGACACTTATACGAGCAGTACTTC
j_call: TRBJ2-1; d_call: .; clone_size: .; v_call: TRBV5-6; cdr3_aa: CASFRERASSSYNEQFF; cdr3_nt: TGTGCCAGCTTTCGAGAAAGAGCGTCGAGCTCCTACAATGAGCAGTTCTTC
j_call: TRBJ2-5; d_call: .; clone_size: .; v_call: TRBV20-1; cdr3_aa: CSTRGVETQYF; cdr3_nt: TGCAGTACCAGGGGGGTGGAGACCCAGTACTTC
j_call: TRBJ2-7; d_call: .; clone_size: .; v_call: TRBV5-1; cdr3_aa: CASSPGQGGGYEQYF; cdr3_nt: TGCGCCAGCAGCCCAGGACAGGGAGGGGGGTACGAGCAGTACTTC
j_call: TRBJ1-4; d_call: .; clone_size: .; v_call: TRBV28; cdr3_aa: CASSGINEKLFF; cdr3_nt: TGTGCCAGTTCAGGCATTAATGAAAAACTGTTTTTT
j_call: TRBJ2-3; d_call: .; clone_size: .; v_call: TRBV11-3; cdr3_aa: CASSLEFSDTQYF; cdr3_nt: TGTGCCAGCAGCTTAGAGTTCTCAGATACGCAGTATTTT
j_call: TRBJ2-1; d_call: .; clone_size: .; v_call: TRBV29-1; cdr3_aa: CSVEEGDSFNEQFF; cdr3_nt: TGCAGCGTTGAAGAAGGCGACTCCTTCAATGAGCAGTTCTTC
j_call: TRBJ2-7; d_call: .; clone_size: .; v_call: TRBV7-2; cdr3_aa: CASSLGWGAYEQYF; cdr3_nt: TGTGCCAGCAGCTTAGGGTGGGGTGCCTACGAGCAGTACTTC
j_call: TRBJ2-4; d_call: .; clone_size: .; v_call: TRBV18; cdr3_aa: CASSPDRNIQYF; cdr3_nt: TGTGCCAGCTCACCGGACAGAAACATTCAGTACTTC
j_call: TRBJ2-7; d_call: .; clone_size: .; v_call: TRBV6-5; cdr3_aa: CASRVRLVSDEQYF; cdr3_nt: TGTGCCAGCAGGGTTAGACTAGTATCTGACGAGCAGTACTTC
j_call: TRBJ1-4; d_call: TRBD1; clone_size: .; v_call: TRBV28; cdr3_aa: CASSPPSGQVWEKLFF; cdr3_nt: TGTGCCAGCAGTCCCCCCTCCGGACAGGTTTGGGAAAAACTGTTTTTT
j_call: TRBJ2-7; d_call: TRBD2; clone_size: .; v_call: TRBV4-2; cdr3_aa: CASSQDGLAGAYEQYF; cdr3_nt: TGTGCCAGCAGCCAAGACGGACTAGCGGGAGCCTACGAGCAGTACTTC
j_call: TRBJ2-3; d_call: .; clone_size: .; v_call: TRBV7-9; cdr3_aa: CASSLIPDTQYF; cdr3_nt: TGTGCCAGCAGCTTAATTCCAGATACGCAGTATTTT
j_call: TRBJ1-5; d_call: TRBD1; clone_size: .; v_call: TRBV27; cdr3_aa: CASSPGQGTEPQHF; cdr3_nt: TGTGCCAGCAGCCCGGGACAGGGAACGGAGCCCCAGCATTTT
j_call: TRBJ2-6; d_call: TRBD2; clone_size: .; v_call: TRBV19; cdr3_aa: CASLAGPSGANVLTF; cdr3_nt: TGTGCCAGTCTAGCGGGTCCCTCTGGGGCCAACGTCCTGACTTTC
j_call: TRBJ2-1; d_call: TRBD2; clone_size: .; v_call: TRBV10-2; cdr3_aa: CASSGLAGRTDNEQFF; cdr3_nt: TGCGCCAGCAGTGGACTAGCGGGACGAACCGACAATGAGCAGTTCTTC
j_call: TRBJ2-5; d_call: TRBD2; clone_size: .; v_call: TRBV2; cdr3_aa: CASSWGRAVGETQYF; cdr3_nt: TGTGCCAGCAGTTGGGGGAGGGCCGTGGGCGAGACCCAGTACTTC
j_call: TRBJ2-7; d_call: TRBD2; clone_size: .; v_call: TRBV15; cdr3_aa: CATGGKYEQYF; cdr3_nt: TGTGCTACGGGAGGGAAATACGAGCAGTACTTC
j_call: TRBJ2-2; d_call: .; clone_size: .; v_call: TRBV27; cdr3_aa: CASSWASPTGELFF; cdr3_nt: TGTGCCAGCAGTTGGGCCTCCCCGACCGGGGAGCTGTTTTTT
j_call: TRBJ2-7; d_call: TRBD2; clone_size: .; v_call: TRBV10-2; cdr3_aa: CASSATKAGAGEQYF; cdr3_nt: TGCGCCAGCAGTGCCACGAAAGCGGGAGCTGGCGAGCAGTACTTC
j_call: TRBJ2-3; d_call: TRBD1; clone_size: .; v_call: TRBV7-3; cdr3_aa: CASSPGQRTDTQYF; cdr3_nt: TGTGCCAGCAGCCCGGGACAGCGCACAGATACGCAGTATTTT
j_call: TRBJ2-5; d_call: .; clone_size: .; v_call: TRBV19; cdr3_aa: CASSIGTSWRETQYF; cdr3_nt: TGTGCCAGTAGTATTGGAACTAGCTGGAGGGAGACCCAGTACTTC
j_call: TRBJ1-2; d_call: TRBD1; clone_size: .; v_call: TRBV18; cdr3_aa: CASSPPGTGGYGYTF; cdr3_nt: TGTGCCAGCTCACCACCCGGGACAGGAGGGTATGGCTACACCTTC